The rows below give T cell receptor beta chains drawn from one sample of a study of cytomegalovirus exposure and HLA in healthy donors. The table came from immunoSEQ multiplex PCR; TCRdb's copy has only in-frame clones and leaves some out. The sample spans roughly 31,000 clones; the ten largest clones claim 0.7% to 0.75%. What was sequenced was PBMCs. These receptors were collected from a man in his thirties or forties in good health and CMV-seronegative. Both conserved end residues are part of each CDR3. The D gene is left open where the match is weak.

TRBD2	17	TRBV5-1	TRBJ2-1	CASSPTPSGGWWNEQFF	TGCGCCAGCAGCCCTACTCCTAGCGGGGGTTGGTGGAATGAGCAGTTCTTC
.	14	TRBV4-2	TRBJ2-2	CASSQESPSGELFF	TGTGCCAGCAGCCAAGAGAGTCCGAGCGGGGAGCTGTTTTTT
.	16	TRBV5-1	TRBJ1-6	CASSLEGGQGRSPLHF	TGCGCCAGCAGCTTGGAGGGCGGGCAGGGGCGTTCACCCCTCCACTTT
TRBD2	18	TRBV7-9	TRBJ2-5	CASSSRGLAGGYRETQYF	TGTGCCAGCAGCTCCCGAGGGCTAGCGGGAGGATACAGAGAGACCCAGTACTTC
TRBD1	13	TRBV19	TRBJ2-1	CASRQGARNEQFF	TGTGCCAGCCGACAGGGGGCGCGAAATGAGCAGTTCTTC
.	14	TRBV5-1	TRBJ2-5	CASSPLEIEQTQYF	TGCGCCAGCAGCCCCCTGGAGATCGAACAGACCCAGTACTTC
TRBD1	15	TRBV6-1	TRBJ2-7	CASSTGTGFYYEQYF	TGTGCCAGCAGTACCGGGACAGGGTTTTACTACGAGCAGTACTTC
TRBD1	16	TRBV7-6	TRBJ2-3	CASSFSGQGASDTQYF	TGTGCCAGCAGCTTTAGCGGACAGGGGGCTTCAGATACGCAGTATTTT
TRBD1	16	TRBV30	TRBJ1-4	CAWRPKPGTGNEKLFF	TGTGCCTGGAGGCCCAAACCCGGGACAGGAAATGAAAAACTGTTTTTT
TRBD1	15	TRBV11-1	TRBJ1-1	CASSSRDRGVTEAFF	TGTGCCAGCAGCTCCCGGGACAGGGGTGTCACTGAAGCTTTCTTT
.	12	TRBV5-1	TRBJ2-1	CASSLVSEEQFF	TGCGCCAGCAGCTTGGTTTCTGAGGAGCAGTTCTTC
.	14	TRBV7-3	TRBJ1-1	CASSYTGQNTEAFF	TGTGCCAGCAGCTACACAGGGCAGAACACTGAAGCTTTCTTT
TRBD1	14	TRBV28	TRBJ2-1	CANTGGWSYNEQFF	TGTGCCAATACAGGGGGCTGGTCCTACAATGAGCAGTTCTTC
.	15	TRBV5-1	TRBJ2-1	CASSLGVLGGNEQFF	TGCGCCAGCAGCTTGGGGGTTTTAGGGGGCAATGAGCAGTTCTTC
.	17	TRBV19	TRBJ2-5	CASKSGSSGGVGETQYF	TGTGCCAGTAAATCCGGGAGTAGTGGCGGAGTTGGGGAGACCCAGTACTTC
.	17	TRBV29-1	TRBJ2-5	CSVAPFLVSGQKETQYF	TGCAGCGTTGCCCCCTTCCTTGTCAGTGGCCAGAAAGAGACCCAGTACTTC
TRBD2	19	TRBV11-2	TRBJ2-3	CATFSVGLAGGPGTDTQYF	TGTGCCACCTTCTCTGTGGGACTAGCGGGAGGGCCAGGCACAGATACGCAGTATTTT
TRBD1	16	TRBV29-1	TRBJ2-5	CSVEDLRGTGDETQYF	TGCAGCGTTGAAGATTTAAGGGGGACAGGGGACGAGACCCAGTACTTC
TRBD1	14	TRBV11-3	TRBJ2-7	CASSPGGQQRVQYF	TGTGCCAGCAGCCCAGGGGGACAGCAACGAGTGCAGTACTTC
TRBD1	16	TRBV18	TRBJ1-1	CASSPSPGTGNTEAFF	TGTGCCAGCTCACCAAGCCCCGGGACAGGGAACACTGAAGCTTTCTTT
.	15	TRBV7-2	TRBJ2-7	CASSSGSNPSYEQYF	TGTGCCAGCAGCTCGGGATCAAACCCCTCCTACGAGCAGTACTTC
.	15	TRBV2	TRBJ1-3	CASSEIGSSGNTIYF	TGTGCCAGCAGTGAAATAGGGAGCTCTGGAAACACCATATATTTT
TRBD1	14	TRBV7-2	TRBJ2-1	CASTSMGQGVTQFF	TGTGCCAGCACCTCCATGGGACAGGGGGTGACGCAGTTCTTC
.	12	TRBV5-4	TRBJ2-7	CASSQDSYEQYF	TGTGCCAGCAGCCAGGACAGCTACGAGCAGTACTTC
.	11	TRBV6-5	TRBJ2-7	CASSFLYEQYF	TGTGCCAGCAGTTTTTTATACGAGCAGTACTTC
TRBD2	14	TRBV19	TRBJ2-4	CASSIDSGRNIQYF	TGTGCCAGTAGTATAGATAGCGGGAGGAACATTCAGTACTTC
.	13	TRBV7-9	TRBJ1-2	CASSLVTGHGYTF	TGTGCCAGCAGCTTAGTAACAGGGCATGGCTACACCTTC
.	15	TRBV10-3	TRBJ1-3	CAISVQGGSGNTIYF	TGTGCCATCAGTGTGCAAGGGGGCTCTGGAAACACCATATATTTT
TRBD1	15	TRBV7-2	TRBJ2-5	CASSPQTGSQETQYF	TGTGCCAGCAGCCCCCAGACAGGGTCTCAGGAGACCCAGTACTTC
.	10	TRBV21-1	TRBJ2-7	CASSKEDKYF	TGTGCCAGCAGCAAAGAGGACAAATACTTC
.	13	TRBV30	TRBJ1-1	CAWRRTVNTEAFF	TGTGCCTGGAGACGGACAGTGAACACTGAAGCTTTCTTT
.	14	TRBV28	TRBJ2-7	CASSLGGSSYEQYF	TGTGCCAGCAGTTTAGGAGGGTCTTCCTACGAGCAGTACTTC
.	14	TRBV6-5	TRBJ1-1	CASSYEGPPDAAFF	TGTGCCAGCAGTTATGAGGGCCCGCCCGACGCAGCTTTCTTT
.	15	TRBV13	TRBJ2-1	CASSSVGDKGGEQFF	TGTGCCAGCAGCTCGGTTGGGGACAAGGGCGGTGAGCAGTTCTTC
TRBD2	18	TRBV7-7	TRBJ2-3	CASSLAPTLAGGPDTQYF	TGTGCTAGCAGCTTAGCTCCCACACTAGCGGGGGGGCCGGATACGCAGTATTTT
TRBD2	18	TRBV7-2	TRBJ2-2	CASSTSTIGAGGVGELFF	TGTGCCAGCAGCACCTCAACTATTGGGGCGGGAGGAGTCGGGGAGCTGTTTTTT
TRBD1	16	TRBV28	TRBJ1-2	CASRLGDRDSNYGYTF	TGTGCCAGCAGACTCGGGGACCGGGACAGCAACTATGGCTACACCTTC
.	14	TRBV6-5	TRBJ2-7	CASSRVITFHEQYF	TGTGCCAGCAGCCGGGTGATCACCTTCCACGAGCAGTACTTC
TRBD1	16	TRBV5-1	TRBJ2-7	CASSLGVIGGGYEQYF	TGCGCCAGCAGCTTGGGGGTGATAGGGGGCGGATACGAGCAGTACTTC
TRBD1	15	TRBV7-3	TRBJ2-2	CASSPTLQGSGELFF	TGTGCCAGCAGCCCTACCTTACAGGGGTCCGGGGAGCTGTTTTTT
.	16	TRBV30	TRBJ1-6	CACGRGGPMGNSPLHF	TGTGCCTGCGGTCGGGGGGGCCCAATGGGGAATTCACCCCTCCACTTT
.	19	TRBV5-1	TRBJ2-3	CASSFDRGTPSGSADTQYF	TGCGCCAGCAGCTTCGACAGGGGGACTCCTAGCGGGAGTGCAGATACGCAGTATTTT
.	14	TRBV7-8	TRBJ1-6	CASSLWQGSSPLHF	TGTGCCAGCAGCTTATGGCAGGGAAGTTCACCCCTCCACTTT
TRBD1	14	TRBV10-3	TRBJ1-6	CAISRDRGSSPLHF	TGTGCCATCAGTCGCGACAGGGGGAGCTCACCCCTCCACTTT